A single sample is the source of the 2 T cell receptor beta chains below, sequenced in a study of blood T cells in healthy people across ages (dated by TCRdb to 2013 to 2016). The library was produced with 5' RACE. The sample was run on an Illumina HiSeq 2500. The second PCR ran for roughly 6 to 11 cycles and used a J-beta primer mix along with a sample-barcoded 5' primer. TCRdb applied fastp at Q25 and MiXCR to the public reads, then kept only in-frame beta chains. Under each unique CDR3 protein, matching rows form one entry showing the most common genes and DNA. Across this sample there are some 930,000 distinct CDR3 sequences, with roughly 29% seen only once. The ten largest clones take up roughly 10% of the sample. This sample also belongs to another study, concerning T cells of mothers and their children.

Sequencing used blood. These receptors all stem from a woman in her thirties or forties in good health.

This clonotype has a handful of counts. This chain connects TRBV10-3 to TRBJ2-3, with TRBD2 identical over 8 bases. This CDR3 has 15 residues. Germline V lookup: CDR1 ENHRY, CDR2 SYGVKD. V lost 2 bases, J lost 1 base, and 2 bases stayed unmatched. In DNA form, the CDR3 reads TGTGCCATCAGTGAGGGGACTAGACGCACAGATACGCAGTATTTT. It translates to CAISEGTRRTDTQYF.

This clonotype was seen only a few times. This chain links TRBV28 with TRBJ1-4; 7 nucleotides match TRBD1. With 4 bases clipped from V and 5 bases from J, the junction kept 4 bases outside the gene matches. The CDR3 has 14 residues. The germline V gene encodes CDR1 MDHEN and CDR2 SYDVKM. The CDR3 coding sequence is TGTGCCAGCAGTTCGGTACAGGGGAATGAAAAACTGTTTTTT. This translates into CASSSVQGNEKLFF.